This T cell receptor (beta chain) emerged from a study of graft-versus-host responses after intestinal transplantation. Turning to the study itself: The study gave all recipients anti-thymocyte globulin induction, then tacrolimus and steroids for 2 to 3 years. Findings of the study overall: Across patients carrying graft-donor T cell macrochimerism, allografts held high graft-versus-host to host-versus-graft clonal ratios. There were GvH clones found in recipient marrow, and some of them appeared first in ileum or blood.

A note on this clone: Its specificity is unknown.

CDR3 length: 15 residues. In germline, CDR1 is SGHDN, CDR2 FVKESK. Trimming took 4 bases from V and 4 from J; bases not matched to a gene: 7. Measured with immunoSEQ multiplex PCR; TCRdb has only the in-frame clones, and not every one. The data hold approximately 75,000 clones, with nearly 90% observed a single time. Sequenced here: unstimulated CD8+ T cells sorted from spleen or lymph node cells, sampled before transplant. The chain employs TRBV14 and TRBJ2-7, with 10 bases lining up with TRBD2. This sequence originates from a human donor who was the organ donor for an intestinal transplant. The CDR3 DNA follows: TGTGCCAGCAGCCTCGACCTAGCGGGGGTATACGAGCAGTACGTC. It codes for CASSLDLAGVYEQYV.